This T cell receptor (beta chain) is from a study of CD8 T cells in ankylosing spondylitis. Looked up from germline, CDR1 is KGHSH and CDR2 is LQKENI. The CDR3 spans 14 residues. V was cut by 3 bases and J by 5 bases, with 11 bases left in between. Whole-study results and caveats: Disease-associated clonotypes exhibited CD8+ identity and were relatively infrequent in peripheral blood. Ankylosing spondylitis blood appeared to carry a characteristic TCR beta motif of roughly 8 highly homologous variants.

This clonotype showed up just a few times. Antigen: not known. TCRdb reprocessed the 5' RACE reads via MiXCR and lists one record per CDR3 protein. The sample holds over 600,000 distinct CDR3 sequences; around 17% are singletons and the top ten take under 20%. The rearrangement uses TRBV18 and TRBJ2-1; D call uncertain. The sequencing sample was made of blood, either unsorted or a sorted T cell fraction (not recorded which). The TCR comes from a male donor with ankylosing spondylitis. The chain's CDR3 is CASSPFLENNEQFF. CDR3 DNA sequence: TGTGCCAGCTCACCCTTTCTAGAGAACAATGAGCAGTTCTTC.